This TCR beta chain was captured in a study of blood T cell repertoires in COVID-19. Sequencing was performed with immunoSEQ multiplex PCR; in TCRdb, only in-frame clones are kept and a portion is missing. Among some 140,000 clones listed, roughly 78% were seen once. The CDR3 is 14 residues long. Trimming pared 1 base from V and 2 bases from J, leaving 8 bases between. The germline V gene has CDR1 LGHNA and CDR2 YNFKEQ. The specimen was peripheral blood. This chain uses TRBV4-2 with TRBJ1-2, with a weak D call TRBD1 (6 bases). This TCR was sampled from a man between 60 and 70 years old with acute or convalescent COVID-19. The CDR3 DNA is TGTGCCAGCAGCCAAGCCCAGGGGAACTATGGCTACACCTTC. Its protein is CASSQAQGNYGYTF.